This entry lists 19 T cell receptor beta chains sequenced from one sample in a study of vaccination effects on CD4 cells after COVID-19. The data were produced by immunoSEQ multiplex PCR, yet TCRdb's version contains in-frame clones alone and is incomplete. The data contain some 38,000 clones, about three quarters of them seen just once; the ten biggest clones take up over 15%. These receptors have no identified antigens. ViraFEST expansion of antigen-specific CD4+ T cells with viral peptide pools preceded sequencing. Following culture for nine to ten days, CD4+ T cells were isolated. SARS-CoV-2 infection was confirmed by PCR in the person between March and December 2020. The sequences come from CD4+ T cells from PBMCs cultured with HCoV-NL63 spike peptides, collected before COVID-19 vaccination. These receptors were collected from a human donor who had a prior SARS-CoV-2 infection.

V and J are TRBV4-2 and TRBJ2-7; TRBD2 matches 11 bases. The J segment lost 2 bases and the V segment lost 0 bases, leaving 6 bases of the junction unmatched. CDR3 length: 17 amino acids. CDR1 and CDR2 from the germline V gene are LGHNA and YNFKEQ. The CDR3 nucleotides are TGTGCCAGCAGCCAAGACCTACTAGCGGGAGATGCCTACGAGCAGTACTTC. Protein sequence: CASSQDLLAGDAYEQYF.

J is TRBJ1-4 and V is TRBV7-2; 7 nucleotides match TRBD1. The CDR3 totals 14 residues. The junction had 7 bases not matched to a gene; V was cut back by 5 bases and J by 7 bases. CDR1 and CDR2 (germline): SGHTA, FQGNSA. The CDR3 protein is CASSIQGLGEKLFF. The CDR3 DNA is TGTGCCAGCAGCATACAGGGGCTTGGTGAAAAACTGTTTTTT. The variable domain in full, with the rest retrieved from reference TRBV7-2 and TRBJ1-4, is GAGVSQSPSNKVTEKGKDVELRCDPISGHTALYWYRQSLGQGLEFLIYFQGNSAPDKSGLPSDRFSAERTGGSVSTLTIQRTQQEDSAVYLCASSIQGLGEKLFFGSGTQLSVL.

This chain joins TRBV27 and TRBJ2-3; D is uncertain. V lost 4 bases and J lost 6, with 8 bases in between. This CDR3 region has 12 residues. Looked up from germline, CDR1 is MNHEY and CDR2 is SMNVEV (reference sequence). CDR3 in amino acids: CASSSFEDTQYF. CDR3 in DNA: TGTGCCAGCAGTTCCTTCGAGGATACGCAGTATTTT.

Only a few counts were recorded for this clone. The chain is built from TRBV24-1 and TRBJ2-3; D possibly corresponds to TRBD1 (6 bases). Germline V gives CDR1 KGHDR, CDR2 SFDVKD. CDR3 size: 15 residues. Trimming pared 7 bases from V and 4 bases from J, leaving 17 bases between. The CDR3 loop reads CATREGTPGPDTQYF. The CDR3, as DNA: TGTGCCACCAGAGAGGGGACACCTGGGCCAGATACGCAGTATTTT.

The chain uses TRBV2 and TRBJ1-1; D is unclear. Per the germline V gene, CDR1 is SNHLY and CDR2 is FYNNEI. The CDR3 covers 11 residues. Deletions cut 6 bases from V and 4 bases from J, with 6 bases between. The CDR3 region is CASSEVTEAFF. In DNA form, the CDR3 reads TGTGCCAGCAGCGAGGTCACTGAAGCTTTCTTT.

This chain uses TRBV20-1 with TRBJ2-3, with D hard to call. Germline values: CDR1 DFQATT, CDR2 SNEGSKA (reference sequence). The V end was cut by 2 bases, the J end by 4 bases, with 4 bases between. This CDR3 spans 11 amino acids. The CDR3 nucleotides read TGCAGTGCTAGAATTTCAGATACGCAGTATTTT. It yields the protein CSARISDTQYF.

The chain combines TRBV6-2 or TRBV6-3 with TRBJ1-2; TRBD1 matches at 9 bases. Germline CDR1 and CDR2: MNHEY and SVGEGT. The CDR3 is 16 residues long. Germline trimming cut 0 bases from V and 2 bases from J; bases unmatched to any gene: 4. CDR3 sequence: CASSYSSDRGNYGYTF. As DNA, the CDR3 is TGTGCCAGCAGTTACTCATCCGACAGGGGGAACTATGGCTACACCTTC.

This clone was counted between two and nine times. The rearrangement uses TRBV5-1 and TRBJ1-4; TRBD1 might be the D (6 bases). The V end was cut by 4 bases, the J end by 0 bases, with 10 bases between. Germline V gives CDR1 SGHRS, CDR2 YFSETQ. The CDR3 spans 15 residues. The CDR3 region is CASSGEGATNEKLFF. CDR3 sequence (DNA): TGCGCCAGCAGCGGGGAGGGGGCAACTAATGAAAAACTGTTTTTT.

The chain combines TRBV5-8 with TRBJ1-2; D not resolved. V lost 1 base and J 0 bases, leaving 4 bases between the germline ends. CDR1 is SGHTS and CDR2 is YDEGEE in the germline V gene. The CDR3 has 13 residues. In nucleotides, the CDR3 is TGTGCCAGCAGCTTGCTTACTAACTATGGCTACACCTTC. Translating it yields CASSLLTNYGYTF.

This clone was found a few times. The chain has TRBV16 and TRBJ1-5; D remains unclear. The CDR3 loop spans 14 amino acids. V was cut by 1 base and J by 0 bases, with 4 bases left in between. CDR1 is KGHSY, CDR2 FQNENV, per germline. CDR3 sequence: CASSQFSSNQPQHF. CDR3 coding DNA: TGTGCCAGCAGCCAATTTTCTAGCAATCAGCCCCAGCATTTT.

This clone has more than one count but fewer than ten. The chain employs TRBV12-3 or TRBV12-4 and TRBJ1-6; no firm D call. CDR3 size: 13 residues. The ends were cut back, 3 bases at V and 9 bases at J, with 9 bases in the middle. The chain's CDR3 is CASSFGEGSPLHF. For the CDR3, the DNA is TGTGCCAGCAGTTTTGGCGAGGGTTCACCCCTCCACTTT.

The CDR3 reads CASGNEVHYGYTF. The DNA for the CDR3 is TGTGCCAGCGGGAACGAAGTCCACTATGGCTACACCTTC. The V gene is TRBV9, the J gene TRBJ1-2; unclear D gene. CDR3 length: 13 residues. CDR1 and CDR2 (germline): SGDLS, YYNGEE. The ends were cut back, 7 bases at V and 3 bases at J, with 13 bases in the middle.

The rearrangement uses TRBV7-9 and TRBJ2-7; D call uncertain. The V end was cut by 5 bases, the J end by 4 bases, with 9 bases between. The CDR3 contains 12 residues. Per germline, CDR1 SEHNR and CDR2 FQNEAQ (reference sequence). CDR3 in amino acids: CASSLNMYEQYF. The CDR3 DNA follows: TGTGCCAGCAGCCTAAACATGTACGAGCAGTACTTC.

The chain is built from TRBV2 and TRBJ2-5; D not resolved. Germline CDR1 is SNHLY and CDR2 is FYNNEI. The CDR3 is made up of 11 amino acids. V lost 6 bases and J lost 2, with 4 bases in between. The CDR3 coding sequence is TGTGCCAGCAGCTCACAAGAGACCCAGTACTTC. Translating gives CASSSQETQYF. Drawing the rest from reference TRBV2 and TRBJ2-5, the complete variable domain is EPEVTQTPSHQVTQMGQEVILRCVPISNHLYFYWYRQILGQKVEFLVSFYNNEISEKSEIFDDQFSVERPDGSNFTLKIRSTKLEDSAMYFCASSSQETQYFGPGTRLLVL.

CDR3: CASSPTGTARYEQYF. CDR3 nucleotides: TGTGCCAGCAGCCCGACCGGGACGGCGAGGTACGAGCAGTACTTC. The chain joins TRBV3-1 (or the pseudogene TRBV3-2) to TRBJ2-7; TRBD1 or TRBD2 may be the D gene (5 bases each). Germline V lookup: CDR1 LGHDT, CDR2 YNNKEL (reference sequence). The CDR3 has 15 amino acids. Trimming pared 4 bases from V and 4 bases from J, leaving 17 bases between.

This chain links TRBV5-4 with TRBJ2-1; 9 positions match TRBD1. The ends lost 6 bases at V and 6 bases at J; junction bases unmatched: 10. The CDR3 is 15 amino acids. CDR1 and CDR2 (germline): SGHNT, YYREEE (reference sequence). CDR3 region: CASTWDREIFNEQFF. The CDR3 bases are TGTGCCAGCACCTGGGACAGGGAAATTTTCAATGAGCAGTTCTTC.

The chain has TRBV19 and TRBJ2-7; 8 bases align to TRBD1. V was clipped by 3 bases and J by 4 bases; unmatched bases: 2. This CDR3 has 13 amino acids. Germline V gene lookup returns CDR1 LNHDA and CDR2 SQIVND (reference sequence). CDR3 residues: CASSIRTGYEQYF. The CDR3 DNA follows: TGTGCCAGTAGTATCCGGACAGGGTACGAGCAGTACTTC.

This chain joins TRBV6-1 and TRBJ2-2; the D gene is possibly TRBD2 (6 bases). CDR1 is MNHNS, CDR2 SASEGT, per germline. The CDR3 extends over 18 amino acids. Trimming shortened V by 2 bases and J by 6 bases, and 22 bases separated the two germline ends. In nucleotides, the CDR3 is TGTGCCAGCAGTGAACTCCCCTCGGAGGGTCGGTCGGCCGGGGAGCTGTTTTTT. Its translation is CASSELPSEGRSAGELFF.

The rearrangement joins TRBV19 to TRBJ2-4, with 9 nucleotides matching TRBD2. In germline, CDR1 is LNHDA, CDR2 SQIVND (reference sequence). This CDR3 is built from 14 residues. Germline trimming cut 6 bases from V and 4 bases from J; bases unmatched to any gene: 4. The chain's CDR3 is CASSQAGGKNIQYF. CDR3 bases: TGTGCCAGTAGCCAAGCGGGAGGAAAAAACATTCAGTACTTC.